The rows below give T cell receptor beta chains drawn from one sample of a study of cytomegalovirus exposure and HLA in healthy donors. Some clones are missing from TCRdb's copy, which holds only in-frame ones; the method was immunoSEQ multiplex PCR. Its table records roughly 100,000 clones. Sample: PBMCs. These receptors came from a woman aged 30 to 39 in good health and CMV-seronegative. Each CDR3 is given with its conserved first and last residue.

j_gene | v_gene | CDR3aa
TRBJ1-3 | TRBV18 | CASSPRLLGSGNTIYF
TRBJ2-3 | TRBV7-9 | CASRPGTFWGTDTQYF
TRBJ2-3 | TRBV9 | CASSVEISGTDTQYF
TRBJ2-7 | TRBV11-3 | CASSTEGDSYEQYF
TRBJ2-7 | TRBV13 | CASSPGQASYEQYF
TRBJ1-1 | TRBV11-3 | CASSWDRGTEAFF
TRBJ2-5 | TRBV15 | CATSRDPRGAETQYF
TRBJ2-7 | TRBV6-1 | CASSRDSAYEQYF
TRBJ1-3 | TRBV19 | CASSMTDLSSGNTIYF
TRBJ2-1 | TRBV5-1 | CASSFSDSSGDPNEQFF
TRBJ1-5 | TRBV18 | CASSIGLTPRGNQPQHF
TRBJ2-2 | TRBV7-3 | CASSPKGLAGGAGELFF
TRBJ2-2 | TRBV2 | CAGRHRGGRTTGELFF
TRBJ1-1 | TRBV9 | CASSPTPSTEAFF
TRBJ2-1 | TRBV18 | CASSPPPGFYNEQFF
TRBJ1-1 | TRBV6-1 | CASSQGENTEAFF
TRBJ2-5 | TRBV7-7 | CASSLADQETQYF
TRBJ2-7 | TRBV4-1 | CASSQGVFDSSSYEQYF
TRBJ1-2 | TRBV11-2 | CASSPIRPLHYTF
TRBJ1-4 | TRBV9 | CASSYGQGLATNEKLFF